This TCR beta chain was captured by sequencing in a study of T-cell reconstitution after alpha-beta-depleted transplantation in children. Construction of the TCRbeta library involved unique molecular identifiers. TCRdb re-called the PCR reads with MiXCR, one entry per CDR3 protein. Of around 200,000 distinct CDR3 sequences in the sample, under 13% were seen once. The ends lost 3 bases at V and 6 bases at J; junction bases unmatched: 6. CDR3 length: 15 residues. Germline CDR1 KGHSH, CDR2 LQKENI. This clonotype was seen a few times. The chain is built from TRBV18 and TRBJ1-5; 9 positions match TRBD1. This TCR was sampled from a child less than two years old with acute myeloid leukemia, due to receive a stem cell transplant. This specimen consisted of PBMCs, obtained before TCRalphabeta/CD19-depleted stem cell transplant. DNA of the CDR3: TGTGCCAGCTCACCTCGGACAGGGGATGGTCAGCCCCAGCATTTT. Translated, it gives CASSPRTGDGQPQHF.